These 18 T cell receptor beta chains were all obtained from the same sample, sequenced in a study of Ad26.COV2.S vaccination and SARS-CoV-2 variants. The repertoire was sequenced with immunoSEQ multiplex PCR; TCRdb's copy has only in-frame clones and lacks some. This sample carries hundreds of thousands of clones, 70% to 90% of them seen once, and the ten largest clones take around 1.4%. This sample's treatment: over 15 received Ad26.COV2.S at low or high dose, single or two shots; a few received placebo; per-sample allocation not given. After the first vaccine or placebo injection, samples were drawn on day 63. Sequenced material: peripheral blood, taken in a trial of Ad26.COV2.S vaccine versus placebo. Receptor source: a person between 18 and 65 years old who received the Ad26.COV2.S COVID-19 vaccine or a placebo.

The CDR3 region is CAWDPDGTANTEAFF. CDR3 bases: TGTGCCTGGGATCCTGACGGGACAGCGAACACTGAAGCTTTCTTT. V gene TRBV30 combines with J gene TRBJ1-1, with 7 positions matching TRBD1. The CDR3 has 15 residues. The V gene end was trimmed by 5 bases and the J gene end by 1 base; junction bases not matched to a gene: 10. Germline-derived CDR1 and CDR2 are GTSNPN and SVGIG (reference sequence).

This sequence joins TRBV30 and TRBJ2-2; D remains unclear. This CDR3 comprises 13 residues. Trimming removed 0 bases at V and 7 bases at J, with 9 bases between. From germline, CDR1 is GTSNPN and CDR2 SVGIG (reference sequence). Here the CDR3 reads CAWSVGYVGELFF. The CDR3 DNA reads TGTGCCTGGAGTGTAGGGTATGTCGGGGAGCTGTTTTTT.

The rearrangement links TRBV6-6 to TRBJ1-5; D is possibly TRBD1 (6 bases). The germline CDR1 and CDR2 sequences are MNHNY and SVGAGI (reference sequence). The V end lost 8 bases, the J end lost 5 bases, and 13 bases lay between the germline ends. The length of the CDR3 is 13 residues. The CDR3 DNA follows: TGTGCCAGCCTACCAGGGGCTCATCAGCCCCAGCATTTT. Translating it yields CASLPGAHQPQHF.

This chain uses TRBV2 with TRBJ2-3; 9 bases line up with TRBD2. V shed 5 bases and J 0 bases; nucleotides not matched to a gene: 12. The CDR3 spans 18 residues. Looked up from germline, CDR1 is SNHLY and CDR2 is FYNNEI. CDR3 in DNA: TGTGCCAGCAGTTCGGGACTAGCAGCTCCGACTAGCACAGATACGCAGTATTTT. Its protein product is CASSSGLAAPTSTDTQYF.

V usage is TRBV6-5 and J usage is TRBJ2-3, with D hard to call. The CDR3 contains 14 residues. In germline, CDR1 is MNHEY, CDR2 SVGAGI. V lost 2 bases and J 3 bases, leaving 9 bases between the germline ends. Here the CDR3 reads CASSYRRPTDTQYF. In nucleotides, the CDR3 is TGTGCCAGCAGTTACCGCAGGCCGACAGATACGCAGTATTTT.

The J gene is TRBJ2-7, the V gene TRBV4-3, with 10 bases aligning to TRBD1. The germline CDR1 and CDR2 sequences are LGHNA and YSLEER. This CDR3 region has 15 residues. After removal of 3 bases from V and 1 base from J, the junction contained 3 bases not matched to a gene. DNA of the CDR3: TGCGCCAGCAGCCAGCGGACAGGGGGTTCCTACGAGCAGTACTTC. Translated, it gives CASSQRTGGSYEQYF.

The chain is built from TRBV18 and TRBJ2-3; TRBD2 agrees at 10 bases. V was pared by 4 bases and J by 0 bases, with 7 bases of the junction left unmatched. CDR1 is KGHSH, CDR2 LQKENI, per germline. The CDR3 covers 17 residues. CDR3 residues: CASSQPTSGTSTDTQYF. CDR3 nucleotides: TGTGCCAGCTCACAACCCACTAGCGGGACTAGCACAGATACGCAGTATTTT.

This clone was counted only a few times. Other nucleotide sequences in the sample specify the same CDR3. In nucleotides, the CDR3 is TGTGCCAGCTCACCAGGACAGAACTACGAGCAGTACTTC. Amino acid sequence: CASSPGQNYEQYF. The rearrangement uses TRBV18 and TRBJ2-7; D possibly corresponds to TRBD1 (6 bases). There are 13 residues in the CDR3. With 2 bases removed from V and 3 bases from J, the gap between germline ends came to 8 bases. CDR1 is KGHSH, CDR2 LQKENI, per germline.

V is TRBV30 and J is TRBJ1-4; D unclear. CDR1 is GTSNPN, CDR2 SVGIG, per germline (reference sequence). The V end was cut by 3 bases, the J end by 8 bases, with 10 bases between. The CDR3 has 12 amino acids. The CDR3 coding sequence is TGTGCCTGGAGGGGTGCCGGGGAAAAACTGTTTTTT. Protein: CAWRGAGEKLFF.

This chain's CDR3 is CACIRGHYGYTF. The CDR3 nucleotides read TGTGCCTGCATCAGGGGGCACTATGGCTACACCTTC. J is TRBJ1-2 and V is TRBV30; TRBD1 aligns across 8 bases. The CDR3 is 12 amino acids. The germline V gene has CDR1 GTSNPN and CDR2 SVGIG (reference sequence). V lost 6 bases and J lost 3; bases outside the gene matches: 3.

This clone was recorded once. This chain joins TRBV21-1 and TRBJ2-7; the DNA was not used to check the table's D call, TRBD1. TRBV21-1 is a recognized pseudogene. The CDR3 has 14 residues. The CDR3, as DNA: TGTGCCAGCATAGGGGGGACAGAAACTTACGAGCAGTACTTC. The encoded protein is CASIGGTETYEQYF.

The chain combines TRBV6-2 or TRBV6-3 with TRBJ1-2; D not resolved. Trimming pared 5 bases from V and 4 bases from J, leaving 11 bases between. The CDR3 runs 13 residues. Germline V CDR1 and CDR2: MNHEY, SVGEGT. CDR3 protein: CASSLDPRYGYTF. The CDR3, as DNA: TGTGCCAGCAGTCTGGACCCCCGCTATGGCTACACCTTC.

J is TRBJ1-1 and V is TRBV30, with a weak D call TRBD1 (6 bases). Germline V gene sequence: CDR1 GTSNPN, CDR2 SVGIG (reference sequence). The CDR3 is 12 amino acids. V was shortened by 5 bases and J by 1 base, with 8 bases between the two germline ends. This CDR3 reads CAWGGSNTEAFF. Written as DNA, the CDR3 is TGTGCCTGGGGGGGCTCGAACACTGAAGCTTTCTTT.

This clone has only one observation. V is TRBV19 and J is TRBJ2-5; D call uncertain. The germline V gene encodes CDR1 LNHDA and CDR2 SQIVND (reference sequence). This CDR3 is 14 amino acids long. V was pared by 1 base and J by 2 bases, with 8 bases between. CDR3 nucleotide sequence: TGTGCCAGTAGTATAGTGGGCGGACAAGAGACCCAGTACTTC. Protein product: CASSIVGGQETQYF.

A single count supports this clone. Here the CDR3 reads CASFSGENTGELFF. The DNA of the CDR3 is TGTGCCAGCTTTAGCGGGGAGAACACCGGGGAGCTGTTTTTT. V and J are TRBV18 and TRBJ2-2, with 8 positions matching TRBD2. The CDR3 contains 14 residues. Germline values: CDR1 KGHSH, CDR2 LQKENI. V lost 7 bases, J lost 1 base, and 2 bases stayed unmatched.

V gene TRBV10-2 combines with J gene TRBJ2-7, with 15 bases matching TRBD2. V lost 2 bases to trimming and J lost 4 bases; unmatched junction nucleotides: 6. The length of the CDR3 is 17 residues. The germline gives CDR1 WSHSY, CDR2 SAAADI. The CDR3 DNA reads TGCGCCAGCAGTGAGGGGACTAGCGGGAGGTCTTTTTACGAGCAGTACTTC. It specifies CASSEGTSGRSFYEQYF.

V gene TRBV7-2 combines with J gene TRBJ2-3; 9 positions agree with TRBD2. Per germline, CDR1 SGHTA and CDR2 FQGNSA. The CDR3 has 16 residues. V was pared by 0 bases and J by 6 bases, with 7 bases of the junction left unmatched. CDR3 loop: CASSLASGSPGDTQYF. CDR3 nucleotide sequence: TGTGCCAGCAGCTTAGCTAGCGGGAGCCCCGGGGATACGCAGTATTTT.

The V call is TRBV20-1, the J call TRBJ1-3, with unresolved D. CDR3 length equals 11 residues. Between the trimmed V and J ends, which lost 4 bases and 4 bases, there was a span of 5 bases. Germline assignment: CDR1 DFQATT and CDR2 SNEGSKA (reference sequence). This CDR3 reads CSANRGNTIYF. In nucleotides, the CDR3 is TGCAGTGCTAATCGCGGAAACACCATATATTTT.